The next 24 T cell receptor beta chains were all read from a single sample in a study of T-cell reconstitution after alpha-beta-depleted transplantation in children. Unique molecular identifiers were incorporated during preparation of the TCRbeta library. Using its own MiXCR run on the PCR reads, TCRdb lists one record per CDR3 protein. The profile covers hundreds of thousands of distinct CDR3 sequences, with 13% appearing a single time and roughly 0.84% taken by the ten largest. The input for sequencing was PBMCs, taken before TCRalphabeta/CD19-depleted stem cell transplant. These receptors all stem from a girl aged 2-10 years with congenital amegakaryocytic thrombocytopenia, due to receive a stem cell transplant.

The gene calls are TRBV7-6 and TRBJ2-3; D possibly corresponds to TRBD1 (6 bases). CDR1 is SGHVS, CDR2 FNYEAQ, per germline. This CDR3 is built from 16 residues. The V gene lost 2 bases and the J gene lost 2 bases, with 14 bases spanning the gap. The CDR3 here is CASSLSVGAYTDTQYF. DNA for the CDR3: TGTGCCAGCAGCTTATCCGTGGGGGCTTACACAGATACGCAGTATTTT. Full variable domain (remainder filled in from reference TRBV7-6 and TRBJ2-3): GAGVSQSPRYKVTKRGQDVALRCDPISGHVSLYWYRQALGQGPEFLTYFNYEAQQDKSGLPNDRFSAERPEGSISTLTIQRTEQRDSAMYRCASSLSVGAYTDTQYFGPGTRLTVL.

The chain carries TRBV18 and TRBJ2-5; 7 nucleotides agree with TRBD2. The CDR3 sequence is 17 residues long. Germline-derived CDR1 and CDR2 are KGHSH and LQKENI. The J segment lost 2 bases and the V segment lost 2 bases, leaving 11 bases of the junction unmatched. The CDR3 DNA follows: TGTGCCAGCTCACCAGGACCCCCGACTAGCAGGCAAGAGACCCAGTACTTC. Residues: CASSPGPPTSRQETQYF.

This clonotype was seen ten or more times. The chain has TRBV9 and TRBJ2-7, with D hard to call. The V end lost 4 bases, the J end lost 7 bases, and 15 bases lay between the germline ends. The germline CDR1 and CDR2 sequences are SGDLS and YYNGEE. The CDR3 spans 13 residues. The DNA of the CDR3 is TGTGCCAGCAGCCTTGACGGTAGCCTGGAGCAGTACTTC. As protein: CASSLDGSLEQYF. Variable domain in full (rest from reference TRBV9 and TRBJ2-7): DSGVTQTPKHLITATGQRVTLRCSPRSGDLSVYWYQQSLDQGLQFLIQYYNGEERAKGNILERFSAQQFPDLHSELNLSSLELGDSALYFCASSLDGSLEQYFGPGTRLTVT.

Concerning this clonotype: The junction does not match germline at one end; this may be a read error. This chain connects TRBV20-1 to TRBJ2-3; TRBD2 matches 12 bases. The germline V gene has CDR1 DFQATT and CDR2 SNEGSKA (reference sequence). CDR3 length: 13 amino acids. Here the CDR3 reads CSARSLAGGPQEF. CDR3 nucleotides: TGCAGTGCTAGAAGTCTAGCGGGAGGGCCACAAGAATTT.

This clonotype was seen a few times. This chain uses TRBV7-9 with TRBJ2-3; 10 bases are a match to TRBD1. J gave up 5 bases and V 5 bases, and 13 bases lay outside the gene matches. CDR1 and CDR2 from the germline V gene are SEHNR and FQNEAQ (reference sequence). This CDR3 region has 17 residues. This CDR3 is CASSTSRRDRGIDTQYF. The CDR3 DNA is TGTGCCAGCAGCACCTCCCGCCGGGACAGGGGTATAGATACGCAGTATTTT.

Many counts were recorded for this clonotype. V usage is TRBV20-1 and J usage is TRBJ1-1; a possible D gene is TRBD1 (6 bases). The germline gives CDR1 DFQATT, CDR2 SNEGSKA (reference sequence). V lost 2 bases and J 0 bases, leaving 7 bases between the germline ends. There are 13 residues in the CDR3. CDR3 sequence reads: CSARKGVNTEAFF. In DNA form, the CDR3 reads TGCAGTGCTAGAAAGGGGGTGAACACTGAAGCTTTCTTT.

This clonotype was counted ten times or more. V is TRBV20-1 and J is TRBJ2-2; D uncertain. CDR3 length: 12 amino acids. Germline V gene sequence: CDR1 DFQATT, CDR2 SNEGSKA (reference sequence). Between the trimmed V and J ends, which lost 7 bases and 3 bases, there was a span of 9 bases. This CDR3 reads CSGKSHTGELFF. For the CDR3, the DNA is TGCAGTGGAAAATCCCACACCGGGGAGCTGTTTTTT.

V usage is TRBV7-9 and J usage is TRBJ1-1; D is possibly TRBD1 (5 bases). The CDR3 runs 14 residues. Germline values: CDR1 SEHNR, CDR2 FQNEAQ (reference sequence). The ends were cut back, 7 bases at V and 4 bases at J, with 16 bases in the middle. The CDR3 is CASTAEGALTEAFF. The DNA for the CDR3 is TGTGCCAGCACGGCGGAAGGGGCTCTCACTGAAGCTTTCTTT.

J is TRBJ2-7 and V is TRBV12-3 or TRBV12-4; D call uncertain. The CDR3 contains 16 residues. V lost 3 bases and J lost 2, with 17 bases in between. CDR3 sequence: CASSLSPMSVAYEQYF. Written as DNA, the CDR3 is TGTGCCAGCAGTTTGTCCCCAATGAGTGTGGCCTACGAGCAGTACTTC.

The sample holds many counts of this clonotype. The chain combines TRBV20-1 with TRBJ2-1; weak D call: TRBD2 (5 bases). In germline, CDR1 is DFQATT, CDR2 SNEGSKA (reference sequence). The V end was cut by 4 bases, the J end by 4 bases, with 11 bases between. The CDR3 contains 13 residues. The CDR3 loop reads CSATEDLYNEQFF. CDR3 coding DNA: TGCAGTGCTACCGAGGACTTGTACAATGAGCAGTTCTTC.

This clonotype was picked up many times. The V call is TRBV20-1, the J call TRBJ2-7; 8 nucleotides agree with TRBD2. Germline trimming cut 6 bases from V and 2 bases from J; bases unmatched to any gene: 9. Germline V gene data show CDR1 as DFQATT and CDR2 as SNEGSKA (reference sequence). The CDR3 loop spans 14 amino acids. CDR3 coding DNA: TGCAGTGCCAGCTGGGGACTAGGGACCTACGAGCAGTACTTC. Its protein is CSASWGLGTYEQYF.

In this sample, this clonotype turned up many times. The chain links TRBV25-1 to TRBJ2-2; no firm D call. This CDR3 spans 13 amino acids. Trimming left V 3 bases short and J 2 bases short, with 4 bases between. CDR1 and CDR2 (germline): MGHDK, SYGVNS. The CDR3 nucleotides are TGTGCCAGCAGTGATCTTAACACCGGGGAGCTGTTTTTT. It translates to CASSDLNTGELFF.

A few counts support this clonotype. CDR3 amino acids: CASSSPGLAGEYF. DNA of the CDR3: TGTGCCAGCAGCTCGCCGGGACTAGCGGGGGAGTACTTC. This sequence joins TRBV11-2 and TRBJ2-7; 14 bases agree with TRBD2. From germline, CDR1 is SGHAT and CDR2 FQNNGV. The CDR3 is made up of 13 amino acids. The V segment lost 4 bases and the J segment 11 bases; nucleotides outside the gene matches: 4.

This clonotype appeared many times. The genes are TRBV12-3 or TRBV12-4 and TRBJ1-6, with 7 bases fitting TRBD1. Trimming cost V 4 bases and J 8 bases; bases outside gene matches: 5. The CDR3 is 14 residues long. The CDR3 loop is CASSSGTVDSPLHF. CDR3 nucleotide sequence: TGTGCCAGCAGTTCCGGGACAGTCGATTCACCCCTCCACTTT.

This chain links TRBV20-1 with TRBJ2-1; TRBD2 matches 7 bases. CDR1 is DFQATT, CDR2 SNEGSKA, per germline (reference sequence). After removal of 5 bases from V and 3 bases from J, the junction contained 7 bases not matched to a gene. The length of the CDR3 is 14 residues. The CDR3 bases are TGCAGTGCTGGAAGCGGGAACCACTACAATGAGCAGTTCTTC. This gives the protein CSAGSGNHYNEQFF.

In this sample, this clonotype turned up many times. This sequence joins TRBV5-1 and TRBJ1-1; D may be TRBD1 (6 bases). V lost 2 bases and J 5 bases, leaving 13 bases between the germline ends. The CDR3 sequence is 14 residues long. CDR1 is SGHRS, CDR2 YFSETQ, per germline. As DNA, the CDR3 is TGCGCCAGCAGCTTACAGGGTTCGAGTACTGAAGCTTTCTTT. Translating it yields CASSLQGSSTEAFF.

This clonotype was observed a few times. This chain uses TRBV5-1 with TRBJ2-7; 9 positions agree with TRBD1. Per germline, CDR1 SGHRS and CDR2 YFSETQ. J lost 6 bases, V lost 2 bases, and 12 bases had no gene match. This CDR3 has 16 residues. As DNA, the CDR3 is TGCGCCAGCAGCTTAAAGATCCGGGACAGGGTTGGCGAGCAGTACTTC. Its protein is CASSLKIRDRVGEQYF.

Only a few counts were recorded for this clonotype. The rearrangement links TRBV7-9 to TRBJ2-2; D perhaps matches TRBD2 (6 bases). CDR1 SEHNR and CDR2 FQNEAQ come from the germline V gene (reference sequence). Trimming took 0 bases from V and 6 from J, leaving 14 bases between them. The CDR3 loop spans 16 amino acids. CDR3: CASSLAWDSRSGELFF. As DNA, the CDR3 is TGTGCCAGCAGCTTAGCGTGGGACTCCCGGTCCGGGGAGCTGTTTTTT. Combining the CDR3 with reference TRBV7-9 and TRBJ2-2 gives the whole variable domain DTGVSQNPRHKITKRGQNVTFRCDPISEHNRLYWYRQTLGQGPEFLTYFQNEAQLEKSRLLSDRFSAERPKGSFSTLEIQRTEQGDSAMYLCASSLAWDSRSGELFFGEGSRLTVL.

In its sample, this clonotype was seen many times. The chain employs TRBV20-1 and TRBJ1-5; D is unresolved. This CDR3 spans 13 amino acids. Trimming pared 3 bases from V and 5 bases from J, leaving 11 bases between. The V gene's germline CDR1 is DFQATT and CDR2 SNEGSKA (reference sequence). CDR3 in DNA: TGCAGTGCTAGCTGGCAGGAAGATCAGCCCCAGCATTTT. Amino acids: CSASWQEDQPQHF.

This clonotype appeared many times. The rearrangement links TRBV12-3 or TRBV12-4 to TRBJ2-1; 7 positions agree with TRBD1. Unmatched junction bases numbered 3, after V lost 7 bases and J lost 9 bases. The CDR3 spans 11 residues. CDR3: CASTSGGEQFF. CDR3 nucleotides: TGTGCCAGCACCTCAGGGGGTGAGCAGTTCTTC.

Many counts were recorded for this clonotype. One end of the junction varies from germline; a read error may be responsible. The rearrangement uses TRBV15 and TRBJ2-4; maybe TRBD2 (7 bases). The germline CDR1 and CDR2 sequences are LNHNV and YYDKDF (reference sequence). The CDR3 contains 15 residues. The DNA for the CDR3 is TGTGCCACCAGCCGAGAGGGGGGGCCTAAAAACATTCAGTACTTC. This translates into CATSREGGPKNIQYF. The full variable domain, completed using reference TRBV15 and TRBJ2-4, is DAMVIQNPRYQVTQFGKPVTLSCSQTLNHNVMYWYQQKSSQAPKLLFHYYDKDFNNEADTPDNFQSRRPNTSFCFLDIRSPGLGDTAMYLCATSREGGPKNIQYFGAGTRLSVL.

This clonotype occurred a few times. The chain combines TRBV27 with TRBJ2-5; 12 nucleotides agree with TRBD2. Germline trimming cut 6 bases from V and 5 bases from J; bases unmatched to any gene: 13. The CDR3 is 17 amino acids. The germline gives CDR1 MNHEY, CDR2 SMNVEV (reference sequence). CDR3 coding DNA: TGTGCCAGCAGCCCCGGGCAACTAGCGGGAGGTTCTGAGACCCAGTACTTC. Amino acid sequence: CASSPGQLAGGSETQYF.

In its sample, this clonotype was seen many times. The rearrangement joins TRBV20-1 to TRBJ2-7, with D unclear. Per germline, CDR1 DFQATT and CDR2 SNEGSKA (reference sequence). V dropped 3 bases and J dropped 4 bases, with 10 bases sitting between them. The CDR3 contains 12 residues. The CDR3 DNA is TGCAGTGCTAGTTCAGCGACGTACGAGCAGTACTTC. Its translation: CSASSATYEQYF.

This clonotype was observed at least ten times. J is TRBJ2-7 and V is TRBV29-1; TRBD2 might be the D (6 bases). This CDR3 is built from 11 residues. The germline V gene has CDR1 SQVTM and CDR2 ANQGSEA. V lost 5 bases, J lost 4 bases, and 9 bases lay in between. The CDR3 DNA reads TGCAGCGTTTGGAGGGGTTACGAGCAGTACTTC. Translating gives CSVWRGYEQYF.